Listed below are T cell receptor beta chains from one sample, sequenced in a study of Ad26.COV2.S vaccination and SARS-CoV-2 variants. Sequencing was performed with immunoSEQ multiplex PCR; in TCRdb, only in-frame clones are kept and a portion is missing. The data contain 250,000 to 300,000 clones, about 87% of them seen just once; the ten biggest clones take up about 3.1%. This specimen was peripheral blood, taken in a trial of Ad26.COV2.S vaccine versus placebo. The receptors derive from a person between 18 and 65 years old who received the Ad26.COV2.S COVID-19 vaccine or a placebo. CDR3s include the opening cysteine and the closing phenylalanine or tryptophan. A D gene is named only where the DNA matches it firmly. Size tells how often a clone was seen (once, few, many) or the class of an expanded clone, and some rows leave it out.

clone_size j_call d_call v_call cdr3_nt cdr3_aa
once TRBJ1-1 TRBD1 TRBV19 TGTGCCAGTAGTTCGGGACAGATGAACACTGAAGCTTTCTTT CASSSGQMNTEAFF
. TRBJ2-7 . TRBV15 TGTGCCACCAGTCTCCAGCGAGGGGCCTACGAGCAGTACTTC CATSLQRGAYEQYF
once TRBJ2-5 . TRBV3-1/TRBV3-2 TGTGCCAGCAGCAATCAGGGGGGTGAGACCCAGTACTTC CASSNQGGETQYF
. TRBJ1-4 TRBD1 TRBV5-1 TGCGCCAGCAGCGAAGCGAGTACAGGGGTTGTAGAAAAACTGTTTTTT CASSEASTGVVEKLFF
. TRBJ1-1 TRBD1 TRBV5-1 TGCGCCAGCTATCCAACAGGGGGGATGAACACTGAAGCTTTCTTT CASYPTGGMNTEAFF
. TRBJ2-3 TRBD2 TRBV7-2 TGTGCCAGCACTGATAGCGGGGGCCGGGGAGATACGCAGTATTTT CASTDSGGRGDTQYF
. TRBJ1-2 . TRBV20-1 TGCAGTGCTAGTGGAGGGCGAGCAGGGAACTATGGCTACACCTTC CSASGGRAGNYGYTF
. TRBJ1-6 TRBD1 TRBV3-1/TRBV3-2 TGTGCCAGCAGCCAAGAAGGACAGGGGCCGAGGGAACCCCTCCACTTT CASSQEGQGPREPLHF
. TRBJ2-4 TRBD2 TRBV19 TGTGCCAGTAGTATGGCCTACCTGGCGGGAGGGCGGGACATTCAGTACTTC CASSMAYLAGGRDIQYF
. TRBJ2-7 . TRBV29-1 TGCAGCGTTGCCGGCAGGGTCTCCTACGAGCAGTACTTC CSVAGRVSYEQYF
. TRBJ1-1 . TRBV7-9 TGTGCCAGCAGCTTCGGACCACTTATGAACACTGAAGCTTTCTTT CASSFGPLMNTEAFF
. TRBJ2-7 TRBD1 TRBV2 TGTGCCGGACAGACAGGGGGCCTCTCCTACGAGCAGTACTTC CAGQTGGLSYEQYF
. TRBJ2-7 TRBD2 TRBV19 TGTGCCAGTAGTATTGGGGGGGACCGCTACGAGCAGTACTTC CASSIGGDRYEQYF
. TRBJ2-2 . TRBV12-3/TRBV12-4 TGTGCCAGCACTTTGGGCGGGGAGCTGTTTTTT CASTLGGELFF
. TRBJ2-7 TRBD1 TRBV5-1 TGCGCCAGCAGCCCTCGGGACAGGGGCGAGCAGTACTTC CASSPRDRGEQYF
. TRBJ1-2 . TRBV18 TGTGCCAGCTCACCACCGGGGGTGAGTGGCTACACCTTC CASSPPGVSGYTF
many TRBJ2-7 TRBD2 TRBV4-1 TGCGCCAGCAGCCCGGCTAGCGGGGGGAACTCCTACGAGCAGTACTTC CASSPASGGNSYEQYF
. TRBJ1-1 . TRBV5-4 TGTGCCAGCAGCTTGGGAAGGGTCCCACAAACTGAAGCTTTCTTT CASSLGRVPQTEAFF
. TRBJ2-6 . TRBV5-1 TGCGCCAGCACCCAATCCGGGACACTCGGTGCCGGGGCCAACGTCCTGACTTTC CASTQSGTLGAGANVLTF
. TRBJ2-3 . TRBV21-1 TGTGCCAGCAGCTCACGACAGGGGAGGTCGACAGATACGCAGTATTTT CASSSRQGRSTDTQYF
once TRBJ2-5 TRBD1 TRBV4-2 TGTGCCAGCAGCCAAGAGGGACAGGGGGCAGGAGAGACCCAGTACTTC CASSQEGQGAGETQYF
. TRBJ2-5 . TRBV5-1 TGCGCCAGCAGCCTGCTTTTTGGGAGAGAGACCCAGTACTTC CASSLLFGRETQYF
. TRBJ1-3 . TRBV4-1 TGCGCCAGCAGCCAAGGCCGACGGGGACTCCAGAGCTCTGGAAACACCATATATTTT CASSQGRRGLQSSGNTIYF
. TRBJ2-5 . TRBV19 TGTGCCAGTAGTAACAAGGGTCTGGACTGGGAGACCCAGTACTTC CASSNKGLDWETQYF
once TRBJ1-5 TRBD1 TRBV19 TGTGCCAGTAGTATATTGACAGGGGATCAGCCCCAGCATTTT CASSILTGDQPQHF
. TRBJ2-2 . TRBV15 TGTGCCACCAGCAGAGATATGAACGGGGAGCTGTTTTTT CATSRDMNGELFF
. TRBJ2-5 . TRBV7-9 TGTGCCAGCACCCTATGGGTTTTGGGCCAAGAGACCCAGTACTTC CASTLWVLGQETQYF
. TRBJ2-6 . TRBV6-5 TGTGCCAGCAGCAAAATCACTTCTGGGGCCAACGTCCTGACTTTC CASSKITSGANVLTF
. TRBJ1-2 TRBD1 TRBV9 TGTGCCAGCAGCTCCAGTAGGACAGGGGAAAACTATGGCTACACCTTC CASSSSRTGENYGYTF
. TRBJ2-1 . TRBV12-5 TGTGCTAGTGGTTTGAATAGTCTCTCCTACAATGAGCAGTTCTTC CASGLNSLSYNEQFF
once TRBJ2-7 . TRBV11-2 TGTGCCAGCAGCTTAGTTCACGGTACCTACGAGCAGTACTTC CASSLVHGTYEQYF
. TRBJ1-5 . TRBV27 TGTGCCAGCAGTTTCTCCCCCGACAATCAGCCCCAGCATTTT CASSFSPDNQPQHF
. TRBJ1-1 TRBD1 TRBV18 TGTGCCAGCTCACCTACGGGACAGGGGAACACTGAAGCTTTCTTT CASSPTGQGNTEAFF
. TRBJ2-5 . TRBV9 TGTGCCAGCAGCGTAGCTACACGGGAAGAGACCCAGTACTTC CASSVATREETQYF
. TRBJ1-1 . TRBV6-2/TRBV6-3 TGTGCCAGCAGTTACTATCGGTCCTCAGAGGCTTTCTTT CASSYYRSSEAFF
. TRBJ2-7 TRBD1 TRBV10-3 TGTGCCATCAGTGACCGCGGGACAGGGGTGGCCGAGCAGTACTTC CAISDRGTGVAEQYF
. TRBJ2-5 . TRBV2 TGTGCCAGCAGTAAGACGAATCAAGAGACCCAGTACTTC CASSKTNQETQYF
. TRBJ2-2 TRBD2 TRBV4-1 TGCGCCAGCAGCCCGGGACTAGTAGAGGCACCCGGGGAGCTGTTTTTT CASSPGLVEAPGELFF
. TRBJ2-5 . TRBV19 TGTGCCAGTAGTCCCCAGGGACCCCACCAAGAGACCCAGTACTTC CASSPQGPHQETQYF
. TRBJ1-5 TRBD1 TRBV4-1 TGCGCCAGCAGCCAAGCATTACAGGGGCGGGGTCAGCCCCAGCATTTT CASSQALQGRGQPQHF
. TRBJ2-1 TRBD1 TRBV13 TGTGCCAGCAGCTCAGGGGGATCGATGGGCAGGCTAGCAGAGGTCTACAATGAGCAGTTCTTC CASSSGGSMGRLAEVYNEQFF
. TRBJ1-2 . TRBV3-1/TRBV3-2 TGTGCCAGCAGCCAAGGGGTACGGACAGACGTTAACTATGGCTACACCTTC CASSQGVRTDVNYGYTF
. TRBJ1-6 . TRBV18 TGTGCCAGCTCACCATACGGGTCAACCCGGAGCTCCTATAATTCACCCCTCCACTTT CASSPYGSTRSSYNSPLHF
. TRBJ2-1 . TRBV18 TGTGCCAGCTCACCACCGCGTATCTTGGCTACTTCCTACAATGAGCAGTTCTTC CASSPPRILATSYNEQFF
. TRBJ2-2 TRBD1 TRBV11-1 TGTGCCAGCAGCTCCAAGACAGGGGGCACCGGGGAGCTGTTTTTT CASSSKTGGTGELFF
. TRBJ2-5 TRBD2 TRBV2 TGTGCCAGCATGCCGGGACTAGCGGGAACCGAGACCCAGTACTTC CASMPGLAGTETQYF
. TRBJ2-1 . TRBV7-9 TGTGCCAGCAGCTCGAACAATGAGCAGTTCTTC CASSSNNEQFF
once TRBJ1-1 . TRBV5-1 TGCGCCAGCACCCCCCAAATGGCAACTGAAGCTTTCTTT CASTPQMATEAFF
few TRBJ2-7 . TRBV11-2 TGTGCCAGCAGCTTATTCCAGGGAAGCTCCTACGAGCAGTACTTC CASSLFQGSSYEQYF
. TRBJ2-7 TRBD2 TRBV12-5 TGTGCTAGTGGTCCCCCAAGCGGGAGAACTTCCTACGAGCAGTACTTC CASGPPSGRTSYEQYF
. TRBJ2-1 . TRBV6-2/TRBV6-3 TGTGCCAGCAGTCTCCTGGGGGGGGCCCTTGAGCAGTTCTTC CASSLLGGALEQFF
few TRBJ2-7 . TRBV27 TGTGCCAGCAGGAAAACAGGGTTCGAGCAGTACTTC CASRKTGFEQYF
. TRBJ2-1 TRBD2 TRBV18 TGTGCCAGCTCACTTCCGGGACTAGTCTTCGGGGGGGAAATTAGACATGAGCAGTTCTTC CASSLPGLVFGGEIRHEQFF
. TRBJ1-5 . TRBV6-5 TGTGCCAGCAAACCCGAGGGGAATGCCAATCAGCCCCAGCATTTT CASKPEGNANQPQHF
few TRBJ2-7 . TRBV7-2 TGTGCCAGCAGCTTAGAAGCAGGAAGGTACGAGCAGTACTTC CASSLEAGRYEQYF
. TRBJ1-2 . TRBV19 TGTGCCAGTACCTACGACAGTACCCGTGGCTACACCTTC CASTYDSTRGYTF
. TRBJ2-7 TRBD2 TRBV7-2 TGTGCCAGCAGCGCCGCCCTCCAGACTAGCAGCCCCTACGAGCAGTACTTC CASSAALQTSSPYEQYF